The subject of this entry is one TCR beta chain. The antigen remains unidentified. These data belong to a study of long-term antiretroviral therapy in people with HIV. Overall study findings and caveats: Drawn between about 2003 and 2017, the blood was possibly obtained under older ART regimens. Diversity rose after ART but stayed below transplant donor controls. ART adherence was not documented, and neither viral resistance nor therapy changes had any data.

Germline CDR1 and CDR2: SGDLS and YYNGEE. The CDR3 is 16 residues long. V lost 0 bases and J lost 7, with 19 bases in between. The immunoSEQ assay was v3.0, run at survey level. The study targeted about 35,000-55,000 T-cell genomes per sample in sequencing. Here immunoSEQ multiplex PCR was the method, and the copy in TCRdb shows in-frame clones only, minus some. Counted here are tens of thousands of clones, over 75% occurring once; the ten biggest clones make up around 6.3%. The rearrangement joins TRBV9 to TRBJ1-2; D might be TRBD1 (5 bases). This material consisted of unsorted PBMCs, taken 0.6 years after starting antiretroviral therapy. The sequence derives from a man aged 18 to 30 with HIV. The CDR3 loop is CASSVASGSLGGGYTF. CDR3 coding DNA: TGTGCCAGCAGCGTAGCCTCCGGGAGCCTGGGGGGTGGCTACACCTTC.